The T cell receptor beta chain described here comes from a study of cytomegalovirus exposure and HLA in healthy donors. About this clone: Its antigen remains unidentified.

Study-level points and caveats: Cytomegalovirus-associated status was assigned to about 180 TCR beta chains. A later analysis found common viral pathogens apparently linked to several of the most significant clusters.

The primer mix had 60 Vbeta and 13 Jbeta primers. The protocol was immunoSEQ multiplex PCR, while the TCRdb copy is restricted to in-frame clones and leaves out a portion. Of about 170,000 clones in the sample, 75% to 85% were seen once. The V end lost 4 bases, the J end lost 8 bases, and 30 bases lay between the germline ends. Germline loops: CDR1 MGHRA, CDR2 YSYEKL. This CDR3 contains 19 residues. The sample was PBMCs. The source of this sequence is a girl aged 2 to 10 in good health and CMV-seropositive. The chain joins TRBV4-1 to TRBJ1-3; possible D gene TRBD1, 6 bases. The CDR3 region has the DNA TGCGCCAGCAGCCGACTAAAAGGGGGGAGATCGGGGGGCAGAGACACCATATATTTT. Translated, it gives CASSRLKGGRSGGRDTIYF.